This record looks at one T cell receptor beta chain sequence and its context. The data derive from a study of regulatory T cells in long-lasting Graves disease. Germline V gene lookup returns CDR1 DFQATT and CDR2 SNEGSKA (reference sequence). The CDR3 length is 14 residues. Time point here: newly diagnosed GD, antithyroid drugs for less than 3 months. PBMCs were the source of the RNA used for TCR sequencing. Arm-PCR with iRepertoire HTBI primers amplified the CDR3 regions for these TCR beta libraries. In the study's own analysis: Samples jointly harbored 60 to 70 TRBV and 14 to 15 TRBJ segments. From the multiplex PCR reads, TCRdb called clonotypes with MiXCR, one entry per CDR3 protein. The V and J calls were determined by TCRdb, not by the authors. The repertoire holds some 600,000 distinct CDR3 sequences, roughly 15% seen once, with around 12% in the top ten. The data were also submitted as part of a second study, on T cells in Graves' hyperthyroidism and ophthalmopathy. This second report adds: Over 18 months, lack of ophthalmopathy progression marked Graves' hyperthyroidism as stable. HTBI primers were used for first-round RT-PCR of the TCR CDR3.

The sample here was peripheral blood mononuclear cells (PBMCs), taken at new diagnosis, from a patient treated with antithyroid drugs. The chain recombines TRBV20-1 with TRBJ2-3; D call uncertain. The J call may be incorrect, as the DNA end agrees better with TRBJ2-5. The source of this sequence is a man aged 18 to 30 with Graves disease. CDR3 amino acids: CSARLTLMGETQYF. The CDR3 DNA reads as TGCAGTGCTAGACTAACCTTGATGGGAGAGACCCAGTACTTC.